The entry that follows covers one T cell receptor (beta chain) sequence. Its antigen remains unknown. Looked up from germline, CDR1 is SGHRS and CDR2 is YFSETQ. CDR3 length equals 14 residues. V was shortened by 2 bases and J by 1 base, with 9 bases between the two germline ends. The data derive from a study of cytomegalovirus exposure and HLA in healthy donors. General observations from the study: Most subjects' HLA-A and HLA-B alleles were reportedly predicted from TCR beta sequences.

The PCR ran on 60 Vbeta and 13 Jbeta primers. Sequencing used immunoSEQ multiplex PCR; TCRdb keeps in-frame clones, though not all of them. The sample lists 75,000 to 90,000 clones; 74% were seen once. The rearrangement uses TRBV5-1 and TRBJ1-1; maybe TRBD1 (5 bases). The sequence was obtained from a young man in good health and CMV-seropositive. Sequences were obtained from PBMCs. The chain's CDR3 is CASSFGQGNTEAFF. The CDR3 DNA sequence: TGCGCCAGCAGCTTTGGGCAGGGGAACACTGAAGCTTTCTTT.